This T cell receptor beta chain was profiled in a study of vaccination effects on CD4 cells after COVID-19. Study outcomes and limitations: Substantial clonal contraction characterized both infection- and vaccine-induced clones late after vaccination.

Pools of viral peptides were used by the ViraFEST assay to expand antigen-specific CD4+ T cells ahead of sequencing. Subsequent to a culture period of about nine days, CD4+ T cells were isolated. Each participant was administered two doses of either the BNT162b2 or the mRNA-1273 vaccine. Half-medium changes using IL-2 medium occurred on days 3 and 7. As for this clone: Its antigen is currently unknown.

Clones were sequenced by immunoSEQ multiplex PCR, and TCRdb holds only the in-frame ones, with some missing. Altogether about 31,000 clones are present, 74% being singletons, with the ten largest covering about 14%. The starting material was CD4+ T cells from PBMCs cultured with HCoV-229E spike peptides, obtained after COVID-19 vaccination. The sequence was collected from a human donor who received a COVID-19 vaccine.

CDR3 sequence reads: CASGGVETEAFF. CDR3 sequence (DNA): TGTGCCAGCGGAGGGGTAGAAACTGAAGCTTTCTTT. The chain carries TRBV5-4 and TRBJ1-1; the D gene is possibly TRBD1 (5 bases). The germline gives CDR1 SGHNT, CDR2 YYREEE (reference sequence). CDR3 length equals 12 residues. V lost 7 bases to trimming and J lost 5 bases, with 12 bases between them. Together with reference TRBV5-4 and TRBJ1-1, the CDR3 gives the full variable domain: ETGVTQSPTHLIKTRGQQVTLRCSSQSGHNTVSWYQQALGQGPQFIFQYYREEENGRGNFPPRFSGLQFPNYSSELNVNALELDDSALYLCASGGVETEAFFGQGTRLTVV.